The T cell receptor beta chain described here comes from a study of cytotoxic CD8 clonotypes in ibrutinib-treated CLL. About the research overall: Following a median around 13 months of treatment, with a range of 6 to 36, response samples were taken.

CDR1 SNHLY and CDR2 FYNNEI come from the germline V gene. The ends were cut back, 1 base at V and 2 bases at J, with 9 bases in the middle. The CDR3 loop spans 15 amino acids. Profiled with immunoSEQ multiplex PCR; TCRdb holds only in-frame clones, not every one. The table includes about 300,000 clones, around 69% detected once. About 2 micrograms of genomic DNA, which was extracted from cryopreserved PBMCs, served as the material used for the TCR beta libraries. V gene TRBV2 combines with J gene TRBJ2-1, with D possibly matching TRBD1 (7 bases). This specimen was PBMCs, taken at disease progression, from a patient treated with ibrutinib. The receptor's source is a human donor with chronic lymphocytic leukemia. CDR3 DNA: TGTGCCAGCAGTGAAGGCAGGGGGGCCTACAATGAGCAGTTCTTC. It codes for CASSEGRGAYNEQFF.